This T cell receptor (beta chain) was sequenced for a study of Graves' ophthalmopathy and Graves' hyperthyroidism. The trim removed 7 bases at V and 4 bases at J, leaving 11 bases unmatched. The CDR3 totals 15 residues. Per the germline V gene, CDR1 is SGHVS and CDR2 is FQNEAQ. Using RNA transcripts, the TCR beta CDR3 regions were amplified. The workflow started with a first-round RT-PCR run with HTBI primers and then moved on to a second-round multiplex PCR. TCRdb passed the multiplex PCR reads through MiXCR, listing each CDR3 protein once. Of 650,000 to 800,000 distinct CDR3 sequences listed, over 40% are singletons.

The sequencing sample was made of peripheral blood. This rearrangement joins TRBV7-8 to TRBJ1-2, with TRBD1 matching 8 bases. The TCR was taken from an adult man with Graves' ophthalmopathy. This CDR3 reads CASTPGGGQGYGYTF. The CDR3 coding sequence is TGTGCCAGCACCCCCGGGGGTGGACAGGGCTATGGCTACACCTTC.